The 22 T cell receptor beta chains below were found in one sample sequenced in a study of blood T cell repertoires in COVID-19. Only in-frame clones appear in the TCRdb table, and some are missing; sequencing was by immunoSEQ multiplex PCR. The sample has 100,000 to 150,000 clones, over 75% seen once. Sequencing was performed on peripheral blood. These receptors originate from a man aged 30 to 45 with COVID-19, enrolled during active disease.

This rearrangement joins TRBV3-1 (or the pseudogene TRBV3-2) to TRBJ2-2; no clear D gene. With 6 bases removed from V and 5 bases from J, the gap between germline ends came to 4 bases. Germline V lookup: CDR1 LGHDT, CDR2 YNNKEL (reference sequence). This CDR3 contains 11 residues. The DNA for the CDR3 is TGTGCCAGCAGTCGTACCGGGGAGCTGTTTTTT. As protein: CASSRTGELFF.

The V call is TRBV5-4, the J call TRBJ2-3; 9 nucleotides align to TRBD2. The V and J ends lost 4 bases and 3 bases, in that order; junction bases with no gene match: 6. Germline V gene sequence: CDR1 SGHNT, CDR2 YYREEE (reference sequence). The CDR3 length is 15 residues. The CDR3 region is CASSIRLAVTDTQYF. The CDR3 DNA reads TGTGCCAGCAGCATCAGACTAGCGGTAACAGATACGCAGTATTTT.

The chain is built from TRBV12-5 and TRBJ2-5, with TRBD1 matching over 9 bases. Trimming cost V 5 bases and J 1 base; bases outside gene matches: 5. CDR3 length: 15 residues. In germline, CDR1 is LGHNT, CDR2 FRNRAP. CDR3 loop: CASGVGTGSQETQYF. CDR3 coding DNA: TGTGCTAGTGGTGTAGGGACAGGGAGCCAAGAGACCCAGTACTTC.

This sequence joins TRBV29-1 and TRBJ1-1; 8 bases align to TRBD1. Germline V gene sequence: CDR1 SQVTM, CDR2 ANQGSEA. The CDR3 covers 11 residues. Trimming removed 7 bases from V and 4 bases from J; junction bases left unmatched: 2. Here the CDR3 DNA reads TGCAGCGCTACAGGGGGCACTGAAGCTTTCTTT. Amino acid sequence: CSATGGTEAFF.

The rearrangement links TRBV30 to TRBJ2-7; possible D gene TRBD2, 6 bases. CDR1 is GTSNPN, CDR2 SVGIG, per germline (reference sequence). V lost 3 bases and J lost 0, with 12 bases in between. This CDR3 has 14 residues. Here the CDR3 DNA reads TGTGCCTGGAGAGAGGGACTGCCCTCCTACGAGCAGTACTTC. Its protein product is CAWREGLPSYEQYF.

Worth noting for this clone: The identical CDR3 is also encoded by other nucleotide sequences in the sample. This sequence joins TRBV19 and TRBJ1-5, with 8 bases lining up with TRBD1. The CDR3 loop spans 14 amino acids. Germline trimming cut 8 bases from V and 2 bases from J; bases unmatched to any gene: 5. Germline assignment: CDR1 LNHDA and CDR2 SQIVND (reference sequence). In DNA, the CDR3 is TGTGCCAGTTCAGGGGGCGCGGGCAATCAGCCCCAGCATTTT. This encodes CASSGGAGNQPQHF.

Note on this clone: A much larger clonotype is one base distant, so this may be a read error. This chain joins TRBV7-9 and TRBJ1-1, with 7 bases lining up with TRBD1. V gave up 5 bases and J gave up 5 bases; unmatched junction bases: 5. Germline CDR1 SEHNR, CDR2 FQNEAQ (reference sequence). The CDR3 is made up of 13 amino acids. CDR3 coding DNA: TGTGCCAGCAGCCTCGGGACAGAGACTGAAGCTTTCTTT. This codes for CASSLGTETEAFF.

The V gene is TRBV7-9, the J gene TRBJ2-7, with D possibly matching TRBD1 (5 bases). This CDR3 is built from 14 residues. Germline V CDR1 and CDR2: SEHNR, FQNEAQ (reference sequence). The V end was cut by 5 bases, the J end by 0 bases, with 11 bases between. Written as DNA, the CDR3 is TGTGCCAGCAGCCGCCAGACAGACTCCTACGAGCAGTACTTC. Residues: CASSRQTDSYEQYF.

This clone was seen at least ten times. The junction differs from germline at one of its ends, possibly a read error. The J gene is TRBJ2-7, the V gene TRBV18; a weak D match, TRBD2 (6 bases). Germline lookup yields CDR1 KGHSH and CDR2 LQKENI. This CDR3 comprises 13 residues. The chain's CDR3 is CASSRESSYEQYF. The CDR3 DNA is TGTGCCAGTTCACGGGAGAGCTCCTACGAGCAGTACTTC.

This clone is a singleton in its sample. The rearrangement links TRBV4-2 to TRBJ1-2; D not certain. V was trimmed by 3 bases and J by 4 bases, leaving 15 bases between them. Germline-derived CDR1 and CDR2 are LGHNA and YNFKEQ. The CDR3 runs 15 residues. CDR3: CASSHPEGFLYGYTF. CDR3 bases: TGTGCCAGCAGCCACCCAGAGGGATTTCTCTATGGCTACACCTTC.

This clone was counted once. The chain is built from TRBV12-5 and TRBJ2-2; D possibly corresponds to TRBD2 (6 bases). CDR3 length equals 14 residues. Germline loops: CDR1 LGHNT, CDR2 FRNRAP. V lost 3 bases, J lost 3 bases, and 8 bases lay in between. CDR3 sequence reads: CASGFGSDTGELFF. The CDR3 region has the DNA TGTGCTAGTGGTTTCGGGAGTGACACCGGGGAGCTGTTTTTT.

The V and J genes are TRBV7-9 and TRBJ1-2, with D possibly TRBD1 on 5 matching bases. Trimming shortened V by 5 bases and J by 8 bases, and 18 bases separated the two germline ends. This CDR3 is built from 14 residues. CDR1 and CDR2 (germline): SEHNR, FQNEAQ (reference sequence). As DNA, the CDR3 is TGTGCCAGCAGCCCCCCAGGAGGAGGGGAGGGCTACACCTTC. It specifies CASSPPGGGEGYTF.

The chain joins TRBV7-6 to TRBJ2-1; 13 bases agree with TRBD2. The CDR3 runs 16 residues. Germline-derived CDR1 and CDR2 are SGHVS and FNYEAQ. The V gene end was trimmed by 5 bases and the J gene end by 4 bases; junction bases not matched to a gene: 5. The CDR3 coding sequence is TGTGCCAGCAGCCCGACTAGCGGGAGGAAATACAATGAGCAGTTCTTC. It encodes CASSPTSGRKYNEQFF.

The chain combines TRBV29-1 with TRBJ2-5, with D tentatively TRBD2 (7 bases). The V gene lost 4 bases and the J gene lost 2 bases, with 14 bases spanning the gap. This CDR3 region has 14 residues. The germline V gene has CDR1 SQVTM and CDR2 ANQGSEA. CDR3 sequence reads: CSVVRGARQETQYF. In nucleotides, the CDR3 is TGCAGCGTTGTCCGGGGGGCCCGACAAGAGACCCAGTACTTC.

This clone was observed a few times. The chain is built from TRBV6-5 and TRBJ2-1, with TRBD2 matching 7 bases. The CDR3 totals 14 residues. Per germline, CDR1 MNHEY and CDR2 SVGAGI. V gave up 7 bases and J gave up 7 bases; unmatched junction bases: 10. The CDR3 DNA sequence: TGTGCCAGCACCAAGAGCGGGACGGGAAATGAGCAGTTCTTC. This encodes CASTKSGTGNEQFF.

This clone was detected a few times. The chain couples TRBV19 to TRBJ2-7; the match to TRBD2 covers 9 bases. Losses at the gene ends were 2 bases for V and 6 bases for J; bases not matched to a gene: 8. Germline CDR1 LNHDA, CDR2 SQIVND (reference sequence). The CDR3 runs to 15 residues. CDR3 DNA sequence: TGTGCCAGTAGTATATTCCAGCGGGAGGCCGGCGAGCAGTACTTC. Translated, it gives CASSIFQREAGEQYF.

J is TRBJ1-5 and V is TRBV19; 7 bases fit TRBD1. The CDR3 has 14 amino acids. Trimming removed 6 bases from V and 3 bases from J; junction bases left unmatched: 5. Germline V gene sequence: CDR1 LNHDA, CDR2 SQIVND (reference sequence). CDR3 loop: CASSKDRHNQPQHF. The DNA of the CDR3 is TGTGCCAGTAGCAAGGACAGGCACAATCAGCCCCAGCATTTT. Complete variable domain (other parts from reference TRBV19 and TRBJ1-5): DGGITQSPKYLFRKEGQNVTLSCEQNLNHDAMYWYRQDPGQGLRLIYYSQIVNDFQKGDIAEGYSVSREKKESFPLTVTSAQKNPTAFYLCASSKDRHNQPQHFGDGTRLSIL.

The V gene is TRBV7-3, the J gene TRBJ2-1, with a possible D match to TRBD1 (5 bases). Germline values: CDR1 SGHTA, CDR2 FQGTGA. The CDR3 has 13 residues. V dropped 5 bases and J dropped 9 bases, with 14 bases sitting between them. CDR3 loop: CASSQYQGSEQFF. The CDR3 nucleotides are TGTGCCAGCAGCCAATACCAGGGTAGTGAGCAGTTCTTC.

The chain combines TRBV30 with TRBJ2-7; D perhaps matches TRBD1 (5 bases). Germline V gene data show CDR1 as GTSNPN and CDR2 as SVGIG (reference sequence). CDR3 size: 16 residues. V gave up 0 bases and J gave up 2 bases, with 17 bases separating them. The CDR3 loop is CAWSVWLTAKPYEQYF. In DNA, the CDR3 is TGTGCCTGGAGTGTATGGTTGACAGCGAAGCCCTACGAGCAGTACTTC.

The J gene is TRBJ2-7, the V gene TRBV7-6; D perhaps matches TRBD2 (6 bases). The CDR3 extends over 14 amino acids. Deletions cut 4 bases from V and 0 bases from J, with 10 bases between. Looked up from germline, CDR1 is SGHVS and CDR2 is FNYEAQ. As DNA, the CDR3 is TGTGCCAGCAGCTACGGGGGTGGCTCCTACGAGCAGTACTTC. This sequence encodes CASSYGGGSYEQYF.

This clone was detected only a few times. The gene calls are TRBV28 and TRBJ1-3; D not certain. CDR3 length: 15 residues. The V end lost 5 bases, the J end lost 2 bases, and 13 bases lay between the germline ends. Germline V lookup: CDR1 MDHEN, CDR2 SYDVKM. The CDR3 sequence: CASSLTLLTGNTIYF. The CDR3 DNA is TGTGCCAGCAGTCTTACGCTTCTAACTGGAAACACCATATATTTT.

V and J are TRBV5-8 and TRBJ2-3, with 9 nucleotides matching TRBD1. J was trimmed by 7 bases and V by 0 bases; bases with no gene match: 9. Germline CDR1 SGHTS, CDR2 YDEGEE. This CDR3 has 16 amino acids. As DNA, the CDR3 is TGTGCCAGCAGCTTGGGGACAGGGGCGCCCATCAATACGCAGTATTTT. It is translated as CASSLGTGAPINTQYF.